The next 18 T cell receptor beta chains were all read from a single sample in a study of blood T cell repertoires in COVID-19. The repertoire was sequenced with immunoSEQ multiplex PCR; TCRdb's copy has only in-frame clones and lacks some. This sample has 250,000 to 350,000 clones, with nearly 90% found just once. The sequenced material came from peripheral blood. These receptors originate from a man between 18 and 35 years old with active or convalescent COVID-19.

J is TRBJ1-3 and V is TRBV15; 7 positions agree with TRBD1. Germline V gives CDR1 LNHNV, CDR2 YYDKDF (reference sequence). J was trimmed by 0 bases and V by 3 bases; bases with no gene match: 5. The CDR3 is 16 amino acids. CDR3 region: CATSSRQGLSGNTIYF. In DNA, the CDR3 is TGTGCCACCAGCAGTAGACAGGGCCTCTCTGGAAACACCATATATTTT.

This clone was seen more than once but under ten times. The V and J genes are TRBV29-1 and TRBJ2-1, with 9 bases fitting TRBD2. The V and J ends lost 3 bases and 4 bases, in that order; junction bases with no gene match: 13. Germline V gene lookup returns CDR1 SQVTM and CDR2 ANQGSEA. The CDR3 has 17 amino acids. The CDR3 coding sequence is TGCAGCGTTGAGTTGCGGGGGGGCCCCTTTCTTTACAATGAGCAGTTCTTC. Protein: CSVELRGGPFLYNEQFF.

CDR3 amino acids: CASSVGGQVYEKLFF. CDR3 in DNA: TGTGCCAGCAGCGTAGGGGGACAGGTTTATGAAAAACTGTTTTTT. V usage is TRBV9 and J usage is TRBJ1-4; 8 positions agree with TRBD1. The CDR3 is made up of 15 amino acids. The V segment lost 0 bases and the J segment 6 bases; nucleotides outside the gene matches: 4. Germline CDR1 and CDR2: SGDLS and YYNGEE.

This clone was observed a handful of times. V and J are TRBV19 and TRBJ1-5, with 8 positions matching TRBD1. Germline values: CDR1 LNHDA, CDR2 SQIVND (reference sequence). The V and J ends lost 5 bases and 7 bases, in that order; junction bases with no gene match: 10. This CDR3 spans 15 amino acids. The CDR3 is CASSGLAGGGQPQHF. In DNA form, the CDR3 reads TGTGCCAGTAGTGGGTTGGCAGGGGGCGGGCAGCCCCAGCATTTT.

V usage is TRBV18 and J usage is TRBJ2-5; 7 bases are shared with TRBD2. CDR1 and CDR2 (germline): KGHSH, LQKENI. This CDR3 is 15 amino acids long. V shed 1 base and J 4 bases; nucleotides not matched to a gene: 6. This CDR3 reads CASSPRRGSLETQYF. The CDR3 DNA follows: TGTGCCAGCTCACCACGGCGGGGGTCCCTAGAGACCCAGTACTTC.

In this sample, this clone turned up once. This chain joins TRBV6-5 and TRBJ1-2; 7 positions match TRBD1. Germline CDR1 is MNHEY and CDR2 is SVGAGI. With 7 bases clipped from V and 4 bases from J, the junction kept 12 bases outside the gene matches. This CDR3 contains 15 residues. Here the CDR3 reads CASIHRDSLGYGYTF. The CDR3 region has the DNA TGTGCCAGCATACACCGGGACAGTCTAGGCTATGGCTACACCTTC.

The chain uses TRBV6-2 or TRBV6-3 and TRBJ2-7, with TRBD1 identical over 7 bases. V lost 5 bases, J lost 4 bases, and 8 bases stayed unmatched. Germline assignment: CDR1 MNHEY and CDR2 SVGEGT. This CDR3 spans 14 amino acids. CDR3 sequence (DNA): TGTGCCAGCAGTGGGTCGACAGGGTATTACGAGCAGTACTTC. Its translation is CASSGSTGYYEQYF.

The chain uses TRBV11-3 and TRBJ2-1; 8 bases are a match to TRBD2. V was pared by 6 bases and J by 7 bases, with 17 bases of the junction left unmatched. Germline values: CDR1 SGHNT, CDR2 YENEEA. This CDR3 contains 17 residues. In DNA, the CDR3 is TGTGCCAGCAGTGGATTCGCGGGGGGCCCCCAGAGGAATGAGCAGTTCTTC. Translating it yields CASSGFAGGPQRNEQFF.

The V and J genes are TRBV15 and TRBJ2-3, with TRBD2 matching 7 bases. The V gene end was trimmed by 10 bases and the J gene end by 3 bases; junction bases not matched to a gene: 10. Germline V CDR1 and CDR2: LNHNV, YYDKDF (reference sequence). The CDR3 covers 14 residues. The CDR3 bases are TGTGCCATCTCTGGGGGGGACTCGACAGATACGCAGTATTTT. As protein: CAISGGDSTDTQYF. The full variable domain, rest sourced from reference TRBV15 and TRBJ2-3, is DAMVIQNPRYQVTQFGKPVTLSCSQTLNHNVMYWYQQKSSQAPKLLFHYYDKDFNNEADTPDNFQSRRPNTSFCFLDIRSPGLGDTAMYLCAISGGDSTDTQYFGPGTRLTVL.

The V gene is TRBV25-1, the J gene TRBJ2-7, with D possibly TRBD2 on 6 matching bases. Germline V gene sequence: CDR1 MGHDK, CDR2 SYGVNS. The germline V and J ends were trimmed by 3 bases and 2 bases, with 8 bases remaining between them. The CDR3 contains 13 residues. The CDR3 sequence is CASSEGRTYEQYF. CDR3 bases: TGTGCCAGCAGTGAGGGGAGGACCTACGAGCAGTACTTC.

The gene calls are TRBV12-5 and TRBJ2-3; 9 positions match TRBD2. The CDR3 consists of 16 residues. V shed 2 bases and J 5 bases; nucleotides not matched to a gene: 8. The germline V gene encodes CDR1 LGHNT and CDR2 FRNRAP. In nucleotides, the CDR3 is TGTGCTAGTGGTTTGAGGACTAGCGCCGGGCGAGATACGCAGTATTTT. Protein sequence: CASGLRTSAGRDTQYF.

The chain recombines TRBV6-5 with TRBJ1-2; TRBD1 agrees at 7 bases. This CDR3 is built from 15 residues. CDR1 is MNHEY and CDR2 is SVGAGI in the germline V gene. V shed 5 bases and J 4 bases; nucleotides not matched to a gene: 10. The CDR3 DNA reads TGTGCCAGCAGTACAAATGGGCAGGGGGGCTATGGCTACACCTTC. Translated: CASSTNGQGGYGYTF.

The chain links TRBV4-1 to TRBJ2-1; 10 nucleotides agree with TRBD1. The V and J ends lost 0 bases and 5 bases, in that order; junction bases with no gene match: 7. The CDR3 contains 17 residues. Looked up from germline, CDR1 is MGHRA and CDR2 is YSYEKL. CDR3 region: CASSQEGTGESDNEQFF. CDR3 nucleotide sequence: TGCGCCAGCAGCCAAGAGGGGACAGGGGAGTCCGACAATGAGCAGTTCTTC.

V gene TRBV7-9 combines with J gene TRBJ1-2, with D possibly matching TRBD1 (6 bases). V gave up 5 bases and J gave up 1 base, with 14 bases separating them. This CDR3 spans 15 amino acids. Germline V gene sequence: CDR1 SEHNR, CDR2 FQNEAQ (reference sequence). In DNA form, the CDR3 reads TGTGCCAGCAGCCCTGGGCAGGGGTTTAACTATGGCTACACCTTC. This codes for CASSPGQGFNYGYTF.

The chain combines TRBV9 with TRBJ2-3; the D is unclear. The CDR3 has 13 amino acids. The V end lost 2 bases, the J end lost 2 bases, and 6 bases lay between the germline ends. Looked up from germline, CDR1 is SGDLS and CDR2 is YYNGEE. The CDR3 spells CASSVSPTDTQYF. The DNA for the CDR3 is TGTGCCAGCAGCGTGAGTCCCACAGATACGCAGTATTTT.

The rearrangement links TRBV5-4 to TRBJ1-2; 7 bases agree with TRBD1. This CDR3 is 13 amino acids long. V lost 2 bases, J lost 6 bases, and 4 bases stayed unmatched. From germline, CDR1 is SGHNT and CDR2 YYREEE (reference sequence). Here the CDR3 DNA reads TGTGCCAGCAGCTTACGACAGGGTGATGGCTACACCTTC. Amino acids: CASSLRQGDGYTF.

V is TRBV15 and J is TRBJ2-3, with 8 nucleotides matching TRBD2. CDR1 is LNHNV, CDR2 YYDKDF, per germline (reference sequence). The ends lost 5 bases at V and 2 bases at J; junction bases unmatched: 6. The CDR3 sequence is 15 residues long. CDR3 nucleotide sequence: TGTGCCACCAGCGGAAGAGCGGGGGCCACAGATACGCAGTATTTT. Translation gives CATSGRAGATDTQYF.

This chain uses TRBV5-1 with TRBJ2-3, with a weak D call TRBD1 (5 bases). The CDR3 has 14 amino acids. V was trimmed by 1 base and J by 5 bases, leaving 11 bases between them. Germline V CDR1 and CDR2: SGHRS, YFSETQ. This chain's CDR3 is CASSLTTTGDTQYF. In nucleotides, the CDR3 is TGCGCCAGCAGCTTGACCACTACAGGAGATACGCAGTATTTT.